One sample yielded the 26 T cell receptor beta chains listed below, sequenced in a study of shared clonotypes between healthy human individuals. CD45RO-negative cells were positively selected for CCR7, leaving out terminally differentiated effector memory CD45RA+ cells. Measured with immunoSEQ multiplex PCR; TCRdb has only the in-frame clones, and not every one. Of approximately 1.9 million clones listed, around 93% are singletons. Sample: naive CD8+ T cells from PBMCs. All receptors derive from a man aged 18-30 years in good health. Some clones in this sample may be carry-over from other donors' samples.

This rearrangement joins TRBV7-3 to TRBJ2-5; 8 bases line up with TRBD1. The CDR3 contains 14 residues. Looked up from germline, CDR1 is SGHTA and CDR2 is FQGTGA. Trimming at V came to 4 bases and at J to 5 bases, leaving 6 bases not matched to a gene. The CDR3 DNA reads as TGTGCCAGCAGCTGGACAGGGAACAAGGAGACCCAGTACTTC. It translates to CASSWTGNKETQYF.

This clone was found once. The J gene is TRBJ2-5, the V gene TRBV9; 7 bases agree with TRBD1. Germline values: CDR1 SGDLS, CDR2 YYNGEE. J gave up 3 bases and V 0 bases, and 11 bases lay outside the gene matches. The CDR3 is 17 amino acids. The CDR3 protein is CASSVDRGVGWEETQYF. CDR3 DNA: TGTGCCAGCAGCGTAGACAGGGGTGTGGGATGGGAAGAGACCCAGTACTTC.

This rearrangement joins TRBV5-3 to TRBJ2-7; D perhaps matches TRBD2 (5 bases). TRBV5-3 is designated an ORF whose function remains uncertain. V was trimmed by 0 bases and J by 5 bases, leaving 15 bases between them. The CDR3 is made up of 15 amino acids. In DNA, the CDR3 is TGTGCCAGAAGCTTGGATGGCGGGCGGAGGCACGAGCAGTACTTC. Residues: CARSLDGGRRHEQYF.

The chain couples TRBV19 to TRBJ2-7; 11 bases are shared with TRBD2. After removal of 5 bases from V and 5 bases from J, the junction contained 8 bases not matched to a gene. This CDR3 is built from 15 residues. Per germline, CDR1 LNHDA and CDR2 SQIVND (reference sequence). CDR3 in amino acids: CASSLTSGSFNEQYF. Written as DNA, the CDR3 is TGTGCCAGTAGTCTCACTAGCGGGAGTTTCAACGAGCAGTACTTC.

The chain has TRBV28 and TRBJ2-5, with 11 bases that match TRBD2. Germline trimming cut 2 bases from V and 1 base from J; bases unmatched to any gene: 3. The CDR3 runs to 16 residues. Germline V gene data show CDR1 as MDHEN and CDR2 as SYDVKM. The CDR3 DNA reads TGTGCCAGCAGTTTACTAGCGGGAGGATTCCAAGAGACCCAGTACTTC. Its protein product is CASSLLAGGFQETQYF.

V gene TRBV30 combines with J gene TRBJ1-2; no clear D gene. The ends were cut back, 7 bases at V and 8 bases at J, with 17 bases in the middle. CDR1 is GTSNPN, CDR2 SVGIG, per germline (reference sequence). This CDR3 spans 12 amino acids. The CDR3 DNA reads TGTGCCTCCCCGCGGGCCGCAGCGGGCTACACCTTC. Its protein is CASPRAAAGYTF.

This clone was counted once. J is TRBJ2-1 and V is TRBV6-6, with 7 bases lining up with TRBD2. Trimming took 6 bases from V and 5 from J; bases not matched to a gene: 10. In germline, CDR1 is MNHNY, CDR2 SVGAGI (reference sequence). This CDR3 is built from 15 residues. CDR3 nucleotides: TGTGCCAGCAGCTTGACCCCGGGGGGAGACAATGAGCAGTTCTTC. Translation: CASSLTPGGDNEQFF.

V and J are TRBV27 and TRBJ1-2; a possible D gene is TRBD1 (5 bases). The CDR3 is 14 residues long. Trimming cost V 5 bases and J 4 bases, with 14 bases left between them. Germline CDR1 is MNHEY and CDR2 is SMNVEV (reference sequence). CDR3 amino acids: CASSPREGFYGYTF. For the CDR3, the DNA is TGTGCCAGCAGTCCACGCGAGGGGTTCTATGGCTACACCTTC.

The gene calls are TRBV5-6 and TRBJ2-7, with D tentatively TRBD2 (5 bases). V was cut by 4 bases and J by 2 bases, with 16 bases left in between. The germline V gene has CDR1 SGHDT and CDR2 YYEEEE. CDR3 length equals 15 residues. The DNA of the CDR3 is TGTGCCAGCAGCCCGGTCAGAGGGCGTACCTACGAGCAGTACTTC. The encoded protein is CASSPVRGRTYEQYF.

The chain uses TRBV6-1 and TRBJ1-5, with D uncertain. This CDR3 has 11 residues. V was cut by 4 bases and J by 9 bases, with 7 bases left in between. Germline CDR1 and CDR2: MNHNS and SASEGT. In DNA form, the CDR3 reads TGTGCCAGCAGTGTATGGTGGCCCCAGCATTTT. Translated, it gives CASSVWWPQHF.

This chain links TRBV2 with TRBJ1-5, with 9 nucleotides matching TRBD1. The CDR3 totals 15 residues. Germline trimming cut 3 bases from V and 9 bases from J; bases unmatched to any gene: 9. Germline V gene data show CDR1 as SNHLY and CDR2 as FYNNEI. CDR3 protein: CASSEGRNRGLPQHF. In DNA form, the CDR3 reads TGTGCCAGCAGTGAGGGCAGAAACAGGGGGCTGCCCCAGCATTTT.

This clone is a singleton in its sample. The rearrangement links TRBV4-3 to TRBJ2-5; D perhaps matches TRBD2 (6 bases). The CDR3 has 15 residues. The V gene's germline CDR1 is LGHNA and CDR2 YSLEER. With 1 base removed from V and 0 bases from J, the gap between germline ends came to 9 bases. CDR3 residues: CASSQGVADQETQYF. The CDR3 DNA reads as TGCGCCAGCAGCCAAGGAGTAGCGGACCAAGAGACCCAGTACTTC.

The chain recombines TRBV28 with TRBJ2-7, with TRBD1 matching over 7 bases. Germline V lookup: CDR1 MDHEN, CDR2 SYDVKM. CDR3 size: 14 residues. The ends lost 2 bases at V and 5 bases at J; junction bases unmatched: 6. In nucleotides, the CDR3 is TGTGCCAGCAGTTTACTCAGGGGGTTCCACGAGCAGTACTTC. Translating gives CASSLLRGFHEQYF.

The rearrangement joins TRBV13 to TRBJ2-7, with D possibly TRBD2 on 6 matching bases. The V gene lost 5 bases and the J gene lost 0 bases, with 14 bases spanning the gap. CDR3 length: 15 residues. CDR1 and CDR2 (germline): PRHDT, FYEKMQ (reference sequence). As DNA, the CDR3 is TGTGCCAGCAGCCTACGGGACTCGAGCTCCTACGAGCAGTACTTC. Translation gives CASSLRDSSSYEQYF.

Concerning this clone itself: The sample carries other DNA sequences with the same CDR3. This rearrangement joins TRBV29-1 to TRBJ2-7, with 7 bases that match TRBD1. V was clipped by 1 base and J by 4 bases; unmatched bases: 4. The CDR3 runs to 13 residues. Germline CDR1 reads SQVTM; CDR2 reads ANQGSEA. CDR3 region: CSVEGDRAYEQYF. In DNA, the CDR3 is TGCAGCGTTGAAGGTGACAGGGCTTACGAGCAGTACTTC.

Concerning this clone: A far larger clone lies a single base away; this is likely a read error. This sequence joins TRBV9 and TRBJ1-1; TRBD1 might be the D (5 bases). Germline CDR1 is SGDLS and CDR2 is YYNGEE. V dropped 4 bases and J dropped 1 base, with 8 bases sitting between them. This CDR3 is built from 13 residues. The CDR3 spells CASSTTGNTEAFF. The CDR3 DNA reads as TGTGCCAGCAGCACCACAGGGAACACTGAAGCTTTCTTT.

The chain uses TRBV27 and TRBJ1-2; no firm D call. The germline gives CDR1 MNHEY, CDR2 SMNVEV (reference sequence). The CDR3 runs to 13 residues. Trimming removed 5 bases at V and 4 bases at J, with 11 bases between. The CDR3: CASSPRISYGYTF. CDR3 nucleotide sequence: TGTGCCAGCAGTCCCCGAATTAGCTATGGCTACACCTTC.

The chain carries TRBV5-1 and TRBJ2-1; 9 positions match TRBD2. This CDR3 has 17 residues. Per germline, CDR1 SGHRS and CDR2 YFSETQ. V lost 4 bases and J lost 6; bases outside the gene matches: 14. The CDR3 region is CASSPFLAGGSLNEQFF. DNA of the CDR3: TGCGCCAGCAGCCCTTTCTTGGCGGGAGGGTCTCTCAATGAGCAGTTCTTC. Full variable domain (rest looked up from reference TRBV5-1 and TRBJ2-1): KAGVTQTPRYLIKTRGQQVTLSCSPISGHRSVSWYQQTPGQGLQFLFEYFSETQRNKGNFPGRFSGRQFSNSRSEMNVSTLELGDSALYLCASSPFLAGGSLNEQFFGPGTRLTVL.

As for this clone: The same CDR3 also results from other DNA sequences found in this sample. The rearrangement uses TRBV7-9 and TRBJ2-1; D is uncertain. CDR3 length equals 12 residues. V was trimmed by 2 bases and J by 7 bases, leaving 6 bases between them. The germline V gene encodes CDR1 SEHNR and CDR2 FQNEAQ (reference sequence). CDR3: CASSLKSNEQFF. In DNA form, the CDR3 reads TGTGCCAGCAGCTTAAAGTCTAATGAGCAGTTCTTC.

This clone was seen only once. J is TRBJ2-3 and V is TRBV28; D perhaps matches TRBD1 (6 bases). CDR1 and CDR2 from the germline V gene are MDHEN and SYDVKM. CDR3 length: 16 amino acids. Trimming took 8 bases from V and 2 from J, leaving 20 bases between them. CDR3 loop: CASGEQGTFYTDTQYF. DNA for the CDR3: TGTGCCAGCGGTGAACAGGGCACGTTCTACACAGATACGCAGTATTTT.

V and J are TRBV28 and TRBJ1-1; maybe TRBD1 (5 bases). Trimming pared 4 bases from V and 10 bases from J, leaving 10 bases between. Per the germline V gene, CDR1 is MDHEN and CDR2 is SYDVKM. This CDR3 has 11 amino acids. In DNA form, the CDR3 reads TGTGCCAGCAGTTGGGGGTTAGGAGCTTTCTTT. Amino acids: CASSWGLGAFF.

The gene calls are TRBV10-3 and TRBJ1-1; a weak D match, TRBD1 (6 bases). This CDR3 comprises 12 residues. Germline V gene data show CDR1 as ENHRY and CDR2 as SYGVKD. The CDR3 region has the DNA TGTGCGATTGGACAGCCGAACACTGAAGCTTTCTTT. Protein: CAIGQPNTEAFF.

The chain employs TRBV25-1 and TRBJ2-5; D call uncertain. The CDR3 is 13 amino acids. Trimming pared 2 bases from V and 4 bases from J, leaving 8 bases between. Germline V gene data show CDR1 as MGHDK and CDR2 as SYGVNS. In nucleotides, the CDR3 is TGTGCCAGCAGTGAAAGGCTCCTAGAGACCCAGTACTTC. Its protein product is CASSERLLETQYF.

The CDR3 region is CASGDSGATNYGYTF. In nucleotides, the CDR3 is TGTGCCAGTGGAGACTCCGGCGCTACTAACTATGGCTACACCTTC. The chain couples TRBV19 to TRBJ1-2; D unresolved. The CDR3 runs 15 residues. CDR1 LNHDA and CDR2 SQIVND come from the germline V gene (reference sequence). Trimming removed 8 bases from V and 0 bases from J, with 16 bases in between.

With regard to this clone: Other DNA sequences of this sample code for an identical CDR3. The rearrangement links TRBV27 to TRBJ1-1, with D unresolved. Trimming removed 3 bases from V and 1 base from J, with 6 bases in between. CDR3 size: 13 residues. CDR1 and CDR2 from the germline V gene are MNHEY and SMNVEV (reference sequence). In nucleotides, the CDR3 is TGTGCCAGCAGTTTTGGTCCGAACACTGAAGCTTTCTTT. Translation gives CASSFGPNTEAFF.

In the case of this clone: Other DNA sequences of this sample code for an identical CDR3. The V gene is TRBV9, the J gene TRBJ1-1, with 7 bases fitting TRBD1. The germline V gene has CDR1 SGDLS and CDR2 YYNGEE. This CDR3 has 14 amino acids. V shed 4 bases, J shed 4 bases, and the junction held 7 bases outside the gene matches. Here the CDR3 DNA reads TGTGCCAGCAGCCCTTCAGGGGGAGGCACTGAAGCTTTCTTT. It translates to CASSPSGGGTEAFF.